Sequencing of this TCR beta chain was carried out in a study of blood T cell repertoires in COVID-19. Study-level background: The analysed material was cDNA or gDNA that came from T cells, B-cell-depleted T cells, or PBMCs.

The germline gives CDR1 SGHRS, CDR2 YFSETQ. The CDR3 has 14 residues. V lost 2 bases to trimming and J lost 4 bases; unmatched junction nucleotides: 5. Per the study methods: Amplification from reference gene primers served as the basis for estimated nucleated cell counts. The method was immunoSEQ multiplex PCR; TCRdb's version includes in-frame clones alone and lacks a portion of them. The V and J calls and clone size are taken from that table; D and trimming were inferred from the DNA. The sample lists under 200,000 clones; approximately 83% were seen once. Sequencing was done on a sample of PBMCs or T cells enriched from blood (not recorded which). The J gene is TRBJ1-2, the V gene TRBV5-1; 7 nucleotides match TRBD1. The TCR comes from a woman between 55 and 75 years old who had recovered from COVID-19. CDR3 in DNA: TGCGCCAGCAGCTTTAACAGGGGTGGCTATGGCTACACCTTC. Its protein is CASSFNRGGYGYTF.